This is a list of T cell receptor beta chains from one sample in a study of cytomegalovirus exposure and HLA in healthy donors. Libraries were prepared by immunoSEQ multiplex PCR; TCRdb keeps only in-frame clonotypes and omits some of them. The table records about 140,000 clones, 70% to 85% of them present only once. The sequencing sample was made of PBMCs. These receptors were obtained from a male donor in good health and CMV-seronegative. Both conserved end residues are part of each CDR3. The D gene is left open where the match is weak. Clone size is stated in some rows and not others, as once, few, many or a class when expanded.

>TRBV7-9|TRBJ1-4|13|-|-
CASSTQGFEKLFF
TGTGCCAGCAGTACACAGGGTTTCGAAAAACTGTTTTTT
>TRBV11-2|TRBJ2-3|14|-|-
CASSLIGSSDTQYF
TGTGCCAGCAGCTTGATCGGGAGTTCCGATACGCAGTATTTT
>TRBV7-2|TRBJ2-7|15|-|-
CASSGRGSGDHEQYF
TGTGCCAGCAGCGGGAGAGGGTCAGGGGACCACGAGCAGTACTTC
>TRBV10-3|TRBJ1-3|14|-|TRBD1
CAIPGDSSGNTIYF
TGTGCCATCCCCGGGGACAGCTCTGGAAACACCATATATTTT
>TRBV5-1|TRBJ2-6|18|-|-
CASSFNQGALSGANVLTF
TGCGCCAGCAGCTTTAATCAGGGTGCGCTCTCTGGGGCCAACGTCCTGACTTTC
>TRBV30|TRBJ2-1|15|-|-
CAWSLGAALDNEQFF
TGTGCCTGGAGTTTGGGGGCGGCTTTGGACAATGAGCAGTTCTTC
>TRBV11-2|TRBJ2-5|16|-|TRBD2
CASSLLLAGGQETQYF
TGTGCCAGCAGCTTACTCCTCGCGGGAGGGCAAGAGACCCAGTACTTC
>TRBV14|TRBJ2-7|15|once|-
CASSQEGTPYYEQYF
TGTGCCAGCAGCCAAGAGGGGACTCCTTACTACGAGCAGTACTTC
>TRBV5-1|TRBJ2-7|20|-|TRBD2
CASLFFRPAPGRGSSYEQYF
TGCGCCAGCCTGTTCTTTCGCCCAGCGCCAGGGAGGGGCAGCTCCTACGAGCAGTACTTC
>TRBV29-1|TRBJ1-3|12|-|-
CSVAISGNTIYF
TGCAGCGTGGCCATCTCTGGAAACACCATATATTTT
>TRBV9|TRBJ2-1|15|-|-
CASSVRGGSGDEQFF
TGTGCCAGCAGCGTCCGAGGAGGCTCGGGGGATGAGCAGTTCTTC
>TRBV7-2|TRBJ1-2|13|-|-
CASNTGGERGYTF
TGTGCCAGCAATACAGGAGGGGAGCGAGGCTACACCTTC
>TRBV9|TRBJ2-1|14|-|TRBD2
CASSDGTSAYEQFF
TGTGCCAGCAGTGACGGGACTAGTGCCTATGAGCAGTTCTTC
>TRBV15|TRBJ2-7|13|-|-
CATSRVLSYEQYF
TGTGCCACCAGCAGAGTCCTTTCCTACGAGCAGTACTTC
>TRBV13|TRBJ2-1|15|-|TRBD1
CASSWTGSIANEQFF
TGTGCCAGCAGCTGGACAGGGTCTATAGCAAATGAGCAGTTCTTC
>TRBV7-9|TRBJ2-7|15|-|TRBD2
CASSKREGLIGEQYF
TGTGCCAGCAGCAAGCGGGAGGGCCTTATTGGGGAGCAGTACTTC
>TRBV27|TRBJ2-7|14|-|-
CASSLKGGALEQYF
TGTGCCAGCAGTCTGAAGGGGGGGGCGCTCGAGCAGTACTTC
>TRBV9|TRBJ1-4|14|-|-
CASSLSGVGEKLFF
TGTGCCAGCAGCTTGTCAGGGGTTGGTGAAAAACTGTTTTTT
>TRBV7-3|TRBJ2-2|15|-|TRBD2
CASSEGGSFTGELFF
TGTGCCAGCAGTGAGGGAGGGTCTTTCACCGGGGAGCTGTTTTTT
>TRBV27|TRBJ2-5|14|once|TRBD2
CASSSTSGQETQYF
TGTGCCAGCAGTTCGACTAGCGGCCAAGAGACCCAGTACTTC
>TRBV19|TRBJ1-2|12|-|TRBD1
CATRQGVFGYTF
TGTGCCACCAGGCAGGGGGTATTTGGCTACACCTTC
>TRBV11-3|TRBJ1-3|13|-|-
CASSSGTGNTIYF
TGTGCCAGCAGCTCCGGGACAGGAAACACCATATATTTT
>TRBV7-9|TRBJ2-1|16|-|TRBD2
CASSLGASGRADEQFF
TGTGCCAGCAGCTTAGGCGCTAGCGGGAGGGCCGATGAGCAGTTCTTC
>TRBV2|TRBJ2-7|15|-|TRBD2
CASSEDSGRFYEQYF
TGTGCCAGCAGTGAGGATAGCGGGAGGTTCTACGAGCAGTACTTC
>TRBV19|TRBJ1-5|17|-|TRBD1
CASMVGQGYSWNQPQHF
TGTGCCAGTATGGTGGGACAGGGATACTCATGGAATCAGCCCCAGCATTTT
>TRBV7-9|TRBJ2-7|13|-|TRBD1
CASSSGQPYEQYF
TGTGCCAGCAGCTCGGGACAGCCCTACGAGCAGTACTTC
>TRBV7-9|TRBJ2-1|11|-|-
CASSSLDEQFF
TGTGCCAGCAGCTCACTAGATGAGCAGTTCTTC
>TRBV7-3|TRBJ1-3|12|-|-
CASGSNSGTIYF
TGTGCCAGCGGGTCCAATTCCGGGACCATATATTTT
>TRBV9|TRBJ2-2|16|-|TRBD1
CASSVDRQGDTGELFF
TGTGCCAGCAGCGTAGACCGACAGGGGGACACCGGGGAGCTGTTTTTT
>TRBV7-9|TRBJ1-5|13|-|-
CASSQGQFQPQHF
TGTGCCAGCAGCCAAGGACAGTTTCAGCCCCAGCATTTT
>TRBV27|TRBJ2-7|15|-|-
CASSKGRGRSYEQYF
TGTGCCAGTTCTAAGGGGCGGGGGCGCTCCTACGAGCAGTACTTC
>TRBV30|TRBJ2-6|17|-|TRBD2
CAWSSLAGVPGANVLTF
TGTGCCTGGAGTTCTCTAGCGGGAGTCCCTGGGGCCAACGTCCTGACTTTC
>TRBV7-2|TRBJ2-7|13|-|-
CASSFSGVYEQYF
TGTGCCAGCAGCTTCTCGGGGGTCTACGAGCAGTACTTC
>TRBV9|TRBJ2-7|17|-|TRBD2
CASSPGLAGVVSYEQYF
TGTGCCAGCAGCCCCGGACTAGCGGGAGTGGTCTCCTACGAGCAGTACTTC
>TRBV27|TRBJ2-7|13|-|-
CASSVGAVGEQYF
TGTGCCAGCAGTGTAGGGGCTGTGGGCGAGCAGTACTTC
>TRBV7-2|TRBJ2-3|17|-|-
CAMTEDGKLWGTDTQYF
TGTGCCATGACCGAGGACGGGAAATTGTGGGGCACAGATACGCAGTATTTT
>TRBV7-9|TRBJ2-3|15|-|TRBD2
CASSWSSGSDDTQYF
TGTGCCAGCAGCTGGTCTAGCGGGAGTGATGATACGCAGTATTTT
>TRBV11-1|TRBJ2-7|14|-|TRBD2
CASSLLAGRYEQYF
TGTGCCAGCAGCTTACTAGCGGGGAGATACGAGCAGTACTTC
>TRBV28|TRBJ2-7|12|once|-
CATLGLGYEQYF
TGTGCCACTTTGGGTCTCGGGTACGAGCAGTACTTC
>TRBV7-6|TRBJ1-1|13|-|-
CASSLASGTEAFF
TGTGCCAGCAGCTTAGCCTCGGGCACTGAAGCTTTCTTT
>TRBV10-1|TRBJ2-2|14|-|-
CASSDRRNTGELFF
TGCGCCAGCAGTGATCGCAGGAACACCGGGGAGCTGTTTTTT
>TRBV19|TRBJ1-5|14|-|-
CASSISRGLQPQHF
TGTGCCAGTAGTATATCGCGGGGTTTGCAGCCCCAGCATTTT
>TRBV11-3|TRBJ2-1|17|few|TRBD2
CASSQGRTSGSYNEQFF
TGTGCCAGCAGCCAGGGCCGAACTAGCGGGTCCTACAATGAGCAGTTCTTC
>TRBV6-1|TRBJ2-1|15|-|TRBD1
CASSEGQGVYNEQFF
TGTGCCAGCAGTGAAGGCCAGGGGGTCTACAATGAGCAGTTCTTC
>TRBV27|TRBJ1-3|15|once|-
CASSPDSLSGNTIYF
TGTGCCAGCAGCCCCGACAGCCTCTCTGGAAACACCATATATTTT
>TRBV7-8|TRBJ2-3|12|-|-
CASSQSADTQYF
TGTGCCAGCAGCCAATCAGCAGATACGCAGTATTTT
>TRBV6-6|TRBJ1-5|14|-|TRBD1
CASKGTGMDQPQHF
TGTGCCAGCAAAGGGACAGGGATGGATCAGCCCCAGCATTTT
>TRBV7-9|TRBJ1-2|19|once|TRBD1
CASSLGGRTGSMINYGYTF
TGTGCCAGCAGCTTGGGAGGACGGACAGGGTCCATGATTAACTATGGCTACACCTTC
>TRBV9|TRBJ2-7|16|-|-
CASSVGTGETSYEQYF
TGTGCCAGCAGCGTAGGCACGGGGGAGACATCCTACGAGCAGTACTTC
>TRBV6-1|TRBJ2-7|15|few|TRBD2
CASSLGGTRNYEQYF
TGTGCCAGCAGTCTGGGTGGGACTAGGAATTACGAGCAGTACTTC
>TRBV2|TRBJ2-4|14|-|-
CASKTRLAKNIQYF
TGTGCCAGCAAGACCAGACTGGCCAAAAACATTCAGTACTTC
>TRBV25-1|TRBJ1-2|11|-|-
CASSPIELNTF
TGTGCCAGCAGTCCTATTGAGCTAAACACCTTC
>TRBV7-8|TRBJ2-3|14|-|-
CASSLSGSTDTQYF
TGTGCCAGCAGCTTAAGCGGAAGCACAGATACGCAGTATTTT